This TCR beta chain was recovered during a study of shared clonotypes between healthy human individuals. Measured with immunoSEQ multiplex PCR; TCRdb has only the in-frame clones, and not every one. The data contain hundreds of thousands of clones, approximately 74% of them singletons. Concerning this clone itself: Its specificity is unknown.

Study-wide results and limits: Generation of non-shared clonotypes was less probable than generation of clonotypes shared by all four donors.

The CDR3 contains 13 residues. Germline V CDR1 and CDR2: SQVTM, ANQGSEA. The V and J ends lost 3 bases and 4 bases respectively, with 12 bases between them. The chain is built from TRBV29-1 and TRBJ1-1, with TRBD1 as a possible D gene (6 bases). This clonotype was obtained from a woman in her twenties or thirties in good health. Sequencing was carried out using memory CD4+ T cells sorted from blood. Subset described: CD45RA-negative fraction. The CDR3 DNA reads TGCAGCGTTGATAGTTGGGGGCCCACTGAAGCTTTCTTT. Its protein product is CSVDSWGPTEAFF.